This T cell receptor beta chain was sequenced during a study of radiotherapy plus CTLA-4 blockade in lung cancer (dated by TCRdb to the late 2010s). About the full investigation: Among enrolled patients, approximately 19% had an objective response and 31% reached disease control.

Turning to this clone: There is no known antigen for this receptor. Per-base quality was not reported, and no clone a single base away is much larger than it.

CDR1 SGHTA and CDR2 FQGNSA were looked up in the germline V gene. The V end gives up 1 base and the J end 4 bases, leaving 5 bases in the junction not matched to a gene. Measured from the cysteine to the phenylalanine, the CDR3 is 15 residues long. Solely the CDR3 DNA is kept, with 45 bases framed from the first base. The study tested focal radiation therapy combined with CTLA-4 blockade (ipilimumab) in patients with chemo-refractory metastatic non-small-cell lung cancer. The library was obtained by the immunoSEQ multiplex PCR assay. The source is immuneACCESS, and TCRdb retained only in-frame sequences with V and J called. Part of the clones is not carried over; for the studies checked, unresolved V genes explain less than half of this, and the remainder is unexplained. The sample table contains tens of thousands of clones; only one count was recorded for around 84% of them. Over 15% of the sample belongs to the ten largest clones.

The full study reports these points: After treatment with radiotherapy and ipilimumab, TCR clones that originated in tumors expanded in peripheral blood. Early dynamic changes in blood T cell clones, together with increased serum interferon-beta after radiation, were reported as the strongest predictors of response.

The TCR originated in a human donor with non-small cell lung cancer that progressed on radiotherapy plus ipilimumab. This sequence uses TRBV7-2 and TRBJ2-7; TRBD1 agrees with 9 junctional bases. The source was peripheral blood, collected from a patient treated with radiotherapy plus ipilimumab. The CDR3 has the sequence CASSLDGQGWYEQYF. In nucleotide form, the sequence is TGTGCCAGCAGCTTAGACGGACAGGGGTGGTACGAGCAGTACTTC.